This T cell receptor (beta chain) was obtained from a study of T cells after yellow fever vaccination. Study summary: When fractions had low cell numbers, they were prepared with SMART-Seq v4 Ultra Low Input. Notes on the study in general: Weaker in magnitude, the secondary response showed a faster peak on day 5 versus 15. The bulk population could contribute abundant contaminating clonotypes to FACS-sorted repertoires.

Germline V CDR1 and CDR2: ENHRY, SYGVKD. This CDR3 comprises 15 residues. V was trimmed by 4 bases and J by 4 bases, leaving 11 bases between them. This clonotype was counted ten times or more. Antigen specificity is unknown. They built TCR cDNA with 5'RACE template switching, a step that put in a universal primer site and UMIs. Using its own MiXCR run on the 5' RACE reads, TCRdb lists one record per CDR3 protein. The sample has around 310,000 distinct CDR3 sequences, 3.5% to 4.5% seen once. The chain employs TRBV10-3 and TRBJ2-6; D is undetermined. Material: PBMCs, obtained 5 days after the yellow fever booster vaccination. The sequence was collected from a young man who received the YFV17D yellow fever vaccine. CDR3 bases: TGTGCCATCAGTGCCATGGGTTCCGGGGCCAACGTCCTGACTTTC. Its protein is CAISAMGSGANVLTF.